What follows are 12 T cell receptor beta chains derived from one specimen sequenced in a study of cytomegalovirus exposure and HLA in healthy donors. The PCR employed 60 Vbeta primers together with 13 Jbeta primers. Profiling relied on immunoSEQ multiplex PCR, and the TCRdb table lists in-frame clones only, not all of them. The table lists about 40,000 clones. Sequenced sample: PBMCs. Source of these receptors: a man aged 40-50 years in good health and CMV-seropositive.

The chain employs TRBV7-6 and TRBJ1-4; a weak D match, TRBD1 (6 bases). Germline V gene lookup returns CDR1 SGHVS and CDR2 FNYEAQ. The CDR3 covers 15 residues. V was clipped by 3 bases and J by 6 bases, with 14 bases between them. The CDR3 nucleotides are TGTGCCAGCAGCTTCAACAGGGAGAGAGATGAAAAACTGTTTTTT. Translated: CASSFNRERDEKLFF.

As DNA, the CDR3 is TGTGCCAGCAGCCGGGTGGGGGGAAGGGACTATGGCTACACCTTC. It encodes CASSRVGGRDYGYTF. The V and J genes are TRBV5-4 and TRBJ1-2, with D perhaps matching TRBD1 (5 bases). V shed 4 bases and J shed 3 bases, with 16 bases lying between them. Germline V gene sequence: CDR1 SGHNT, CDR2 YYREEE (reference sequence). This CDR3 has 15 amino acids.

J is TRBJ2-7 and V is TRBV6-5, with a weak D call TRBD1 (6 bases). Germline values: CDR1 MNHEY, CDR2 SVGAGI. V was cut by 5 bases and J by 0 bases, with 11 bases left in between. This CDR3 is built from 14 residues. The DNA for the CDR3 is TGTGCCAGCAGTCCCCGACAGGACTCCTACGAGCAGTACTTC. Residues: CASSPRQDSYEQYF.

This chain uses TRBV12-5 with TRBJ2-1, with 7 bases lining up with TRBD2. The CDR3 is 16 amino acids. V was pared by 3 bases and J by 1 base, with 6 bases of the junction left unmatched. The germline gives CDR1 LGHNT, CDR2 FRNRAP. CDR3 nucleotides: TGTGCTAGTGGTTTACTAGCGTCGGGTTCCTACAATGAGCAGTTCTTC. Its translation: CASGLLASGSYNEQFF.

The chain joins TRBV5-4 to TRBJ1-2; TRBD1 aligns across 7 bases. J lost 4 bases, V lost 4 bases, and 10 bases had no gene match. Looked up from germline, CDR1 is SGHNT and CDR2 is YYREEE (reference sequence). The CDR3 extends over 15 amino acids. CDR3 residues: CASSAPGTEFYGYTF. The CDR3 bases are TGTGCCAGCAGCGCCCCCGGGACAGAGTTCTATGGCTACACCTTC.

Points on this clone: Within the sample, other DNA sequences also encode this same CDR3. V is TRBV18 and J is TRBJ2-7, with TRBD1 as a possible D gene (6 bases). Per the germline V gene, CDR1 is KGHSH and CDR2 is LQKENI. The CDR3 spans 12 residues. Trimming removed 0 bases at V and 6 bases at J, with 6 bases between. CDR3 DNA sequence: TGTGCCAGCTCACCACCGACAGGCGAGCAGTACTTC. As protein: CASSPPTGEQYF.

The CDR3 nucleotides read TGTGCCAGCAGCTTAGATCGTTTGACTAGCGGGAGGGGAAATGAGCAGTTCTTC. This gives the protein CASSLDRLTSGRGNEQFF. The V call is TRBV11-2, the J call TRBJ2-1; 14 bases line up with TRBD2. V trimming: 0 bases; J trimming: 7 bases; junction bases outside the gene matches: 8. CDR1 SGHAT and CDR2 FQNNGV come from the germline V gene. The CDR3 length is 18 residues.

The rearrangement links TRBV6-1 to TRBJ1-5, with D unresolved. CDR1 and CDR2 from the germline V gene are MNHNS and SASEGT. The CDR3 has 15 residues. V was shortened by 1 base and J by 7 bases, with 14 bases between the two germline ends. The CDR3 DNA sequence: TGTGCCAGCAGTGAAGAATGGGGAGGGCGACAGCCCCAGCATTTT. Protein product: CASSEEWGGRQPQHF.

This rearrangement joins TRBV14 to TRBJ2-5, with TRBD1 matching over 10 bases. The J call may be wrong; the DNA end is better matched by TRBJ2-7. The CDR3 has 18 amino acids. Looked up from germline, CDR1 is SGHDN and CDR2 is FVKESK. The CDR3 bases are TGTGCCAGCAGCCAAGAGGGACAGGGGTATTGGGGCTCCTACGAGCAGTACTTC. This sequence encodes CASSQEGQGYWGSYEQYF.

The chain links TRBV28 to TRBJ1-2; D possibly corresponds to TRBD1 (6 bases). The CDR3 sequence is 13 residues long. CDR1 and CDR2 from the germline V gene are MDHEN and SYDVKM. The V end was cut by 6 bases, the J end by 7 bases, with 15 bases between. The CDR3 DNA follows: TGTGCCAGCAGCCAAGACAGGCTCTCTGGCTACACCTTC. It translates to CASSQDRLSGYTF.

CDR3 DNA sequence: TGTGCCAGCAGTACCTGGACTAGCGGGGAAAGGGCCCAGTACTTC. As protein: CASSTWTSGERAQYF. The chain carries TRBV27 and TRBJ2-5; TRBD2 aligns across 12 bases. The CDR3 has 15 amino acids. V shed 5 bases, J shed 9 bases, and the junction held 10 bases outside the gene matches. Germline values: CDR1 MNHEY, CDR2 SMNVEV (reference sequence).

This rearrangement joins TRBV27 to TRBJ2-2; maybe TRBD1 (6 bases). V was trimmed by 5 bases and J by 2 bases, leaving 15 bases between them. The CDR3 covers 16 residues. Germline assignment: CDR1 MNHEY and CDR2 SMNVEV (reference sequence). The DNA of the CDR3 is TGTGCCAGCAGTCCAGCGACAGGAATTAACACCGGGGAGCTGTTTTTT. It specifies CASSPATGINTGELFF.